These 3 T cell receptor beta chains were all obtained from the same sample, sequenced in a study of blood T cell repertoires in COVID-19. Only in-frame clones appear in the TCRdb table, and some are missing; sequencing was by immunoSEQ multiplex PCR. The sample yields tens of thousands of clones, about 81% seen once. Sequencing used peripheral blood. All receptors come from a woman aged 80 or older with acute or convalescent COVID-19.

The CDR3 reads CASSPGTLSYEQYF. CDR3 nucleotides: TGTGCCAGCAGCCCCGGGACACTATCCTACGAGCAGTACTTC. The genes are TRBV11-1 and TRBJ2-7; the D gene is possibly TRBD1 (6 bases). CDR3 length: 14 residues. V was pared by 5 bases and J by 1 base, with 12 bases between. Germline V gives CDR1 SGHAT, CDR2 FQDESV (reference sequence).

This clone turned up a few times. This chain connects TRBV2 to TRBJ1-5, with a tentative D call TRBD1 (6 bases). CDR3 size: 14 residues. Germline CDR1 SNHLY, CDR2 FYNNEI. The V and J ends lost 5 bases and 3 bases respectively, with 11 bases between them. The CDR3: CASSSTGNNQPQHF. The DNA of the CDR3 is TGTGCCAGCAGTTCAACAGGGAACAATCAGCCCCAGCATTTT.

The CDR3, as DNA: TGTGCCACCAGAGGACAGCTGGCATACAATGAGCAGTTCTTC. It is translated as CATRGQLAYNEQFF. The gene calls are TRBV27 and TRBJ2-1; D may be TRBD1 (6 bases). Germline V CDR1 and CDR2: MNHEY, SMNVEV (reference sequence). The CDR3 length is 14 residues. Trimming cost V 10 bases and J 4 bases, with 17 bases left between them.